These T cell receptor beta chains were read from a single sample in a study of T cell responses to AZD1222 COVID-19 vaccine. Here immunoSEQ multiplex PCR was the method, and the copy in TCRdb shows in-frame clones only, minus some. The sample comprises 200,000 or so clones, approximately 90% of which are singletons, and around 6.4% rests with the top ten. The source was peripheral blood, collected on day 0 of AZD1222 vaccination. All receptors derive from an adult in good health. The CDR3 runs from the conserved cysteine through the conserved F or W. D genes are given only for firm matches. For some rows the clone size is stated as once, few or many, or as a class when expanded; others skip it.

D gene: TRBD2
V gene: TRBV11-1
J gene: TRBJ2-2
clone size: -
CDR3 DNA: TGTGCCAGCAGCTTTCCTCGGGGGGGGCCCACCGGGGAGCTGTTTTTT
CDR3 protein: CASSFPRGGPTGELFF

D gene: -
V gene: TRBV6-5
J gene: TRBJ1-6
clone size: -
CDR3 DNA: TGTGCCAGCAGTTACGATGGGGAGAGCCCTAATTCACCCCTCCACTTT
CDR3 protein: CASSYDGESPNSPLHF

D gene: TRBD2
V gene: TRBV7-2
J gene: TRBJ2-3
clone size: -
CDR3 DNA: TGTGCCAGTTTGAGACTAGCGGGGGAAGATACGCAGTATTTT
CDR3 protein: CASLRLAGEDTQYF

D gene: TRBD2
V gene: TRBV7-7
J gene: TRBJ2-3
clone size: -
CDR3 DNA: TGTGCTAGCAGCTTAGTCGGGGGACTAGGAGGCACAGATACGCAGTATTTT
CDR3 protein: CASSLVGGLGGTDTQYF

D gene: TRBD2
V gene: TRBV5-1
J gene: TRBJ2-1
clone size: -
CDR3 DNA: TGCGCCAGCAGCCCACAACTAGCGGGCGGCTACAATGAGCAGTTCTTC
CDR3 protein: CASSPQLAGGYNEQFF

D gene: -
V gene: TRBV19
J gene: TRBJ1-2
clone size: -
CDR3 DNA: TGTGCCAGTAGTGCCCCTAACAGGGTTGATGGCTACACCTTC
CDR3 protein: CASSAPNRVDGYTF

D gene: -
V gene: TRBV6-4
J gene: TRBJ1-6
clone size: -
CDR3 DNA: TGTGCCAGCAGTGACTCTTTAGGGGTGGGGACACCCCTCCACTTT
CDR3 protein: CASSDSLGVGTPLHF

D gene: -
V gene: TRBV28
J gene: TRBJ1-2
clone size: -
CDR3 DNA: TGTGCCAGCAGTTTGGGGTTAAACTATGGCTACACCTTC
CDR3 protein: CASSLGLNYGYTF

D gene: TRBD1
V gene: TRBV19
J gene: TRBJ1-1
clone size: once
CDR3 DNA: TGTGCCAGTAGGGCGGACAGGGGGACTGAAGCTTTCTTT
CDR3 protein: CASRADRGTEAFF

D gene: -
V gene: TRBV19
J gene: TRBJ1-1
clone size: once
CDR3 DNA: TGTGCCAGTACCTTCCTCCTGGGAGGTGCTGAAGCTTTCTTT
CDR3 protein: CASTFLLGGAEAFF

D gene: -
V gene: TRBV28
J gene: TRBJ2-7
clone size: -
CDR3 DNA: TGTGCCAGCAGCCCGGTAGGCTACGAGCAGTACTTC
CDR3 protein: CASSPVGYEQYF

D gene: -
V gene: TRBV6-4
J gene: TRBJ2-3
clone size: -
CDR3 DNA: TGTGCCAGCAGTGATGCGACGGTCGGCACAGATACGCAGTATTTT
CDR3 protein: CASSDATVGTDTQYF

D gene: TRBD2
V gene: TRBV5-3
J gene: TRBJ2-4
clone size: -
CDR3 DNA: TGTGCCAGAAGCTTCAGGGGGACTAGCGGCTTCATTCAGTACTTC
CDR3 protein: CARSFRGTSGFIQYF

D gene: -
V gene: TRBV23-1
J gene: TRBJ2-3
clone size: -
CDR3 DNA: TGCGCCAGCAAGTTGAACACCAAGGTAAGCACAGATACGCAGTATTTT
CDR3 protein: CASKLNTKVSTDTQYF

D gene: -
V gene: TRBV3-1/TRBV3-2
J gene: TRBJ1-2
clone size: -
CDR3 DNA: TGTGCCAGCAGCCAAGAAGGCGGGTACTATGGCTACACCTTC
CDR3 protein: CASSQEGGYYGYTF

D gene: -
V gene: TRBV2
J gene: TRBJ2-7
clone size: -
CDR3 DNA: TGTGCCAGCACTGAAAACCCGAAAGACAGAGCCTACGAGCAGTACTTC
CDR3 protein: CASTENPKDRAYEQYF

D gene: -
V gene: TRBV6-5
J gene: TRBJ1-3
clone size: -
CDR3 DNA: TGTGCCAGCACTTTACAGGGAAGTGGAAACACCATATATTTT
CDR3 protein: CASTLQGSGNTIYF

D gene: TRBD2
V gene: TRBV7-6
J gene: TRBJ2-3
clone size: -
CDR3 DNA: TGTGCCAGCAGCTTTTCAGCCGGGACTAGATCTAGCACAGATACGCAGTATTTT
CDR3 protein: CASSFSAGTRSSTDTQYF

D gene: -
V gene: TRBV27
J gene: TRBJ1-6
clone size: -
CDR3 DNA: TGTGCCAGCAGTTCGCCAGGGGTTTCTTCCTCCCTCCACTTT
CDR3 protein: CASSSPGVSSSLHF

D gene: -
V gene: TRBV6-5
J gene: TRBJ2-3
clone size: -
CDR3 DNA: TGTGCCAGCAGTCCCACGACAGATACGCAGTATTTT
CDR3 protein: CASSPTTDTQYF

D gene: -
V gene: TRBV3-1/TRBV3-2
J gene: TRBJ2-1
clone size: once
CDR3 DNA: TGTGCCAGCAGCCTGACCCCGGGAGCAAGTAATGAGCAGTTCTTC
CDR3 protein: CASSLTPGASNEQFF

D gene: TRBD2
V gene: TRBV4-2
J gene: TRBJ2-3
clone size: -
CDR3 DNA: TGTGCCAGCAGCCAATCCGAAAGCGGGAGAAACCCCGCAGATACGCAGTATTTT
CDR3 protein: CASSQSESGRNPADTQYF

D gene: -
V gene: TRBV2
J gene: TRBJ1-6
clone size: -
CDR3 DNA: TGTGCCAGCAGTGAAGGGGGAAATGGATCACCCCTCCACTTT
CDR3 protein: CASSEGGNGSPLHF

D gene: TRBD1
V gene: TRBV6-5
J gene: TRBJ2-3
clone size: -
CDR3 DNA: TGTGCCAGCAGTTACCAGGGGGCCCGCGCAGATACGCAGTATTTT
CDR3 protein: CASSYQGARADTQYF

D gene: -
V gene: TRBV29-1
J gene: TRBJ2-3
clone size: -
CDR3 DNA: TGCAGCGTTGAAGAGGGCACAGATACGCAGTATTTT
CDR3 protein: CSVEEGTDTQYF

D gene: -
V gene: TRBV6-5
J gene: TRBJ1-6
clone size: few
CDR3 DNA: TGTGCCAGCAGGGGGGGGACTCTCTATAATTCACCCCTCCACTTT
CDR3 protein: CASRGGTLYNSPLHF

D gene: -
V gene: TRBV7-9
J gene: TRBJ1-6
clone size: -
CDR3 DNA: TGTGCCAGCAGCTCAACGGGGCCGAGCTCCTATAATTCACCCCTCCACTTT
CDR3 protein: CASSSTGPSSYNSPLHF